The TCR beta chain under discussion was sequenced for a study of OX40 agonist ivuxolimab in advanced cancers. The assay was immunoSEQ multiplex PCR, and TCRdb's table has in-frame clones only and misses some. The sample carries about 32,000 clones, 75% to 95% recorded once. The CDR3 has 14 amino acids. Germline values: CDR1 MGHRA, CDR2 YSYEKL. Between the trimmed V and J ends, which lost 0 bases and 2 bases, there was a span of 8 bases. Sequencing was performed on CD4+ or CD8+ T cells sorted from blood, taken in a trial of the OX40 agonist ivuxolimab. The genes are TRBV4-1 and TRBJ2-7; unclear D gene. This clonotype originated in an adult with an advanced solid tumor such as melanoma, head and neck, liver or kidney cancer. DNA of the CDR3: TGCGCCAGCAGCCAAGATGCGCCAGCCTACGAGCAGTACTTC. Translating gives CASSQDAPAYEQYF.